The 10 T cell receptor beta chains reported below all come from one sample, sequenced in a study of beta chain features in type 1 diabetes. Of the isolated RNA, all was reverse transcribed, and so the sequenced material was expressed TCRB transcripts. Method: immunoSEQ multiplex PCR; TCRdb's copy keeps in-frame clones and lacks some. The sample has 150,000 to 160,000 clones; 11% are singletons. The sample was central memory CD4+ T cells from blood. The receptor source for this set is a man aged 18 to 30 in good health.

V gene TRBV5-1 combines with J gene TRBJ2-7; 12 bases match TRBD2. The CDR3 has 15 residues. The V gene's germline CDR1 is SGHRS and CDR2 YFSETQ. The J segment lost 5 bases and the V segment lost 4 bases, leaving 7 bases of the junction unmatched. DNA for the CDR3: TGCGCCAGCAGCCTTGCCCGACTAGCGGGGGACGAGCAGTACTTC. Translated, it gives CASSLARLAGDEQYF.

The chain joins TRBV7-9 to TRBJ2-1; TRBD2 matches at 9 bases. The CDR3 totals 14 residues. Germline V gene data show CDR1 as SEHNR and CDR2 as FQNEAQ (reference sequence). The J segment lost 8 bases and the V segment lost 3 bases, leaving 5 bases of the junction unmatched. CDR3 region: CASSFKREDHEQFF. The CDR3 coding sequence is TGTGCCAGCAGCTTCAAGCGGGAGGACCATGAGCAGTTCTTC.

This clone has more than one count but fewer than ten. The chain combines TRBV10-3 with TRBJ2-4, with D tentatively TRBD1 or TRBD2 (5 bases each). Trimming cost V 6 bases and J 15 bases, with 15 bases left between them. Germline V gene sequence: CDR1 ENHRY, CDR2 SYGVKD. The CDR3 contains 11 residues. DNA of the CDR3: TGTGCCATCAGCGACCGGGACCGGTGGTACTTC. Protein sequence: CAISDRDRWYF.

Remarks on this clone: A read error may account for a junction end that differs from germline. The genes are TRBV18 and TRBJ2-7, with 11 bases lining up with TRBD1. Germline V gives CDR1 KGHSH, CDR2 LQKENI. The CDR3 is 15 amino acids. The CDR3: CASSPGQGALYAQYF. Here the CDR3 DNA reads TGTGCCAGCTCACCAGGACAGGGGGCTCTCTACGCGCAGTACTTC.

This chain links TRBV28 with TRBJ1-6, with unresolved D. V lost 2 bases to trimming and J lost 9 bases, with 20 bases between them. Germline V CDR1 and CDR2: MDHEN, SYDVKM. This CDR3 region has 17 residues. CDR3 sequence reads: CASSLPRRNTAISPLHF. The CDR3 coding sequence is TGTGCCAGCAGTTTACCACGTCGAAACACGGCTATTTCACCCCTCCACTTT.

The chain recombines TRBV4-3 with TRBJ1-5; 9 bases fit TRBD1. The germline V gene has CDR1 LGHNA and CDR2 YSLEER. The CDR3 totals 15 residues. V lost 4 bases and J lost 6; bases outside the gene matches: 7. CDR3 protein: CASSLSTGGSQPQHF. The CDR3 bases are TGCGCCAGCAGCCTATCCACAGGGGGCTCTCAGCCCCAGCATTTT.

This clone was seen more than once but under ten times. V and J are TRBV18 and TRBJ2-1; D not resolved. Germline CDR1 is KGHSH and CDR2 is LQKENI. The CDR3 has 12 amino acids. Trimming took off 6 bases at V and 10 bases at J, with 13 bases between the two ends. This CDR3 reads CASSLLPQEQFF. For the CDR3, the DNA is TGTGCCAGCTCGTTACTTCCCCAAGAGCAGTTCTTC. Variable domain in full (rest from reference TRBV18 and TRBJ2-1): NAGVMQNPRHLVRRRGQEARLRCSPMKGHSHVYWYRQLPEEGLKFMVYLQKENIIDESGMPKERFSAEFPKEGPSILRIQQVVRGDSAAYFCASSLLPQEQFFGPGTRLTVL.

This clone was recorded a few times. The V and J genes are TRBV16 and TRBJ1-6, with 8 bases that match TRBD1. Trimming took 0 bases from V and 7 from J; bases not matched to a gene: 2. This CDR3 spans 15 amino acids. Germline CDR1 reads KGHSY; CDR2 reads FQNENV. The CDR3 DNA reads TGTGCCAGCAGCCAATCGAACAGGGGGAATTCACCCCTCCACTTT. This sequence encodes CASSQSNRGNSPLHF. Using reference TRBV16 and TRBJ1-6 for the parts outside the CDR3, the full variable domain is GEEVAQTPKHLVRGEGQKAKLYCAPIKGHSYVFWYQQVLKNEFKFLISFQNENVFDETGMPKERFSAKCLPNSPCSLEIQATKLEDSAVYFCASSQSNRGNSPLHFGNGTRLTVT.

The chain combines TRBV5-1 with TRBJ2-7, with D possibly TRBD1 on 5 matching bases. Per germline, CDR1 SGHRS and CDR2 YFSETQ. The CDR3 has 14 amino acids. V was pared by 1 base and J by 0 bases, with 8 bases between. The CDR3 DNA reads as TGCGCCAGCAGCTTGCAGGGAAACTCCTACGAGCAGTACTTC. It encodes CASSLQGNSYEQYF.

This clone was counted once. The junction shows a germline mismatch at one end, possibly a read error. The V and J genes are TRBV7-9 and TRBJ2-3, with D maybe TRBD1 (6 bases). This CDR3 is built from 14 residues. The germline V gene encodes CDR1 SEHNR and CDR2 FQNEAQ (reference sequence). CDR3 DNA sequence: TGTGCCGGCAGCTTAGCGCAGGGGCGGGATACGCAGTATTTT. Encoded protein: CAGSLAQGRDTQYF.